The next 3 T cell receptor beta chains were all read from a single sample in a study of neurological immune-mediated disorders. Using its own MiXCR run on the 5' RACE reads, TCRdb lists one record per CDR3 protein. The data contain some 57,000 distinct CDR3 sequences, around 4.8% of them singletons. Sequences were obtained from PBMCs. The receptors here all came from a woman in her forties or fifties with multiple sclerosis.

With regard to this clonotype: The germline gene is not matched at one end of the junction; a read error may be the cause. The V and J genes are TRBV9 and TRBJ1-5, with D unresolved. The CDR3 has 14 amino acids. Germline CDR1 SGDLS, CDR2 YYNGEE. The CDR3 here is CASSVGEGYQPQNF. The CDR3 nucleotides are TGTGCCAGCAGCGTAGGAGAAGGGTATCAGCCCCAGAATTTT.

V gene TRBV15 combines with J gene TRBJ2-2; a weak D match, TRBD1 (6 bases). This CDR3 spans 13 amino acids. Germline V gene sequence: CDR1 LNHNV, CDR2 YYDKDF (reference sequence). V lost 8 bases, J lost 0 bases, and 7 bases lay in between. CDR3 residues: CATDRTNTGELFF. The DNA of the CDR3 is TGTGCCACCGACAGGACGAACACCGGGGAGCTGTTTTTT.

This clonotype was recorded at least ten times. The rearrangement links TRBV15 to TRBJ2-7; D gene ambiguous. V was pared by 0 bases and J by 4 bases, with 10 bases between. This CDR3 region has 14 residues. In germline, CDR1 is LNHNV, CDR2 YYDKDF (reference sequence). The CDR3 region is CATSRDLQSYEQYF. The CDR3 coding sequence is TGTGCCACCAGCAGAGATCTACAGTCTTACGAGCAGTACTTC.